The 16 T cell receptor beta chains in this list originate from one sample, sequenced in a study of siplizumab effects on memory and regulatory T cells. Sequencing was performed with immunoSEQ multiplex PCR; in TCRdb, only in-frame clones are kept and a portion is missing. Counted here are 100,000 or so clones, about 93% occurring once; the ten biggest clones make up around 12%. The sample consisted of non-Treg CD4+ T cells sorted from blood. These receptors all come from a human donor in good health.

This chain links TRBV19 with TRBJ1-2, with TRBD1 matching over 11 bases. This CDR3 is 14 amino acids long. Trimming removed 7 bases from V and 8 bases from J; junction bases left unmatched: 9. Germline lookup yields CDR1 LNHDA and CDR2 SQIVND (reference sequence). The CDR3 coding sequence is TGTGCCAGTACCAGGGGACAGGGGGATGGAGGCTACACCTTC. This encodes CASTRGQGDGGYTF.

The chain carries TRBV4-2 and TRBJ1-5, with unresolved D. The CDR3 is made up of 15 amino acids. Germline-derived CDR1 and CDR2 are LGHNA and YNFKEQ. V was shortened by 0 bases and J by 4 bases, with 10 bases between the two germline ends. This CDR3 is CASSQEPSSNQPQHF. CDR3 coding DNA: TGTGCCAGCAGCCAAGAACCATCGAGTAATCAGCCCCAGCATTTT.

The chain uses TRBV6-5 and TRBJ2-7; 7 nucleotides agree with TRBD2. Looked up from germline, CDR1 is MNHEY and CDR2 is SVGAGI. Losses at the gene ends were 8 bases for V and 2 bases for J; bases not matched to a gene: 6. The CDR3 totals 13 residues. The CDR3 sequence is CASARGSTYEQYF. CDR3 sequence (DNA): TGTGCCAGCGCGCGCGGGAGTACCTACGAGCAGTACTTC.

This sequence joins TRBV7-2 and TRBJ2-7; D not certain. Trimming pared 4 bases from V and 3 bases from J, leaving 16 bases between. CDR1 and CDR2 (germline): SGHTA, FQGNSA. The CDR3 has 15 residues. CDR3 amino acids: CASSWARASLYEQYF. For the CDR3, the DNA is TGTGCCAGCAGCTGGGCCCGGGCGTCCCTCTACGAGCAGTACTTC.

The chain is built from TRBV18 and TRBJ2-7; D tentatively reads TRBD1 or TRBD2 (5 bases each). The CDR3 totals 14 residues. The germline CDR1 and CDR2 sequences are KGHSH and LQKENI. V lost 6 bases, J lost 6 bases, and 18 bases lay in between. The CDR3 nucleotides read TGTGCCAGCTCCCACCGGGACGGTGGGGGCGAGCAGTACTTC. It translates to CASSHRDGGGEQYF.

The chain is built from TRBV4-2 and TRBJ2-3; a possible D gene is TRBD2 (6 bases). The CDR3 is made up of 16 amino acids. Germline V lookup: CDR1 LGHNA, CDR2 YNFKEQ. V was clipped by 1 base and J by 2 bases, with 13 bases between them. This CDR3 is CASSQGGTDNTDTQYF. In DNA form, the CDR3 reads TGTGCCAGCAGCCAAGGCGGGACGGACAACACAGATACGCAGTATTTT.

The chain has TRBV19 and TRBJ2-1, with TRBD1 identical over 10 bases. V was clipped by 7 bases and J by 12 bases; unmatched bases: 18. The CDR3 contains 16 residues. The V gene's germline CDR1 is LNHDA and CDR2 SQIVND (reference sequence). The CDR3 DNA follows: TGTGCCAGTACCAACCCCGGGACAGGGGCCTTGGTGGGGCAGTTCTTC. It specifies CASTNPGTGALVGQFF.

The gene calls are TRBV11-3 and TRBJ1-1; the match to TRBD1 covers 8 bases. Per the germline V gene, CDR1 is SGHNT and CDR2 is YENEEA. Unmatched junction bases numbered 10, after V lost 5 bases and J lost 5 bases. This CDR3 comprises 15 residues. The CDR3 sequence: CASSRRQGPGTEAFF. In nucleotides, the CDR3 is TGTGCCAGCAGCAGACGACAGGGGCCTGGGACTGAAGCTTTCTTT.

The chain is built from TRBV28 and TRBJ2-2; no definite D call. CDR3 length: 13 residues. Germline V gene lookup returns CDR1 MDHEN and CDR2 SYDVKM. The V end lost 5 bases, the J end lost 2 bases, and 6 bases lay between the germline ends. In DNA, the CDR3 is TGTGCCAGCAGTGTCAAAAACACCGGGGAGCTGTTTTTT. This translates into CASSVKNTGELFF.

The CDR3 nucleotides read TGTGCCAGCAGCCCCCGTACGAACACTGAAGCTTTCTTT. Its protein product is CASSPRTNTEAFF. The chain has TRBV14 and TRBJ1-1; D is unresolved. In germline, CDR1 is SGHDN, CDR2 FVKESK. The CDR3 totals 13 residues. V lost 4 bases and J lost 1, with 7 bases in between.

The V call is TRBV28, the J call TRBJ2-7; D remains ambiguous. The CDR3 contains 13 residues. V gave up 3 bases and J gave up 5 bases, with 11 bases separating them. Germline-derived CDR1 and CDR2 are MDHEN and SYDVKM. CDR3 amino acids: CASSFPFGNEQYF. In DNA, the CDR3 is TGTGCCAGCAGTTTTCCCTTTGGGAACGAGCAGTACTTC.

The rearrangement links TRBV28 to TRBJ2-5, with 8 bases lining up with TRBD1. J was trimmed by 6 bases and V by 6 bases; bases with no gene match: 12. This CDR3 is 15 amino acids long. Germline V gives CDR1 MDHEN, CDR2 SYDVKM. In nucleotides, the CDR3 is TGTGCCAGCAGCCTCCCCCGGACAGGGAGGAAGACCCAGTACTTC. It codes for CASSLPRTGRKTQYF.

The chain couples TRBV2 to TRBJ2-7, with TRBD2 identical over 11 bases. This CDR3 region has 16 residues. V dropped 6 bases and J dropped 4; count of bases not matched to a gene: 11. CDR1 and CDR2 (germline): SNHLY, FYNNEI. The CDR3 DNA reads TGTGCCAGCAGGGGGGGACTAGCGGAGGTTTATTACGAGCAGTACTTC. Translated: CASRGGLAEVYYEQYF.

V and J are TRBV28 and TRBJ1-4, with D tentatively TRBD1 (5 bases). The CDR3 covers 15 residues. Germline V gives CDR1 MDHEN, CDR2 SYDVKM. V lost 6 bases and J lost 4, with 15 bases in between. In DNA form, the CDR3 reads TGTGCCAGCAGGGGGCCGGGACGGATTAATGAAAAACTGTTTTTT. Its translation is CASRGPGRINEKLFF.

The V call is TRBV6-5, the J call TRBJ1-3; the match to TRBD1 covers 9 bases. Losses at the gene ends were 4 bases for V and 6 bases for J; bases not matched to a gene: 10. Germline V CDR1 and CDR2: MNHEY, SVGAGI. The CDR3 consists of 16 residues. The CDR3 bases are TGTGCCAGCAGTTCCACAGGGGGCAACATGTTAAACACCATATATTTT. It specifies CASSSTGGNMLNTIYF.

This clone is a singleton in its sample. The J gene is TRBJ1-1, the V gene TRBV5-1, with 9 bases identical to TRBD1. Germline trimming cut 4 bases from V and 5 bases from J; bases unmatched to any gene: 12. The CDR3 length is 16 residues. Per germline, CDR1 SGHRS and CDR2 YFSETQ. CDR3 amino acids: CASSPGDRVSVTEAFF. The CDR3 DNA is TGCGCCAGCAGCCCTGGGGACAGGGTCTCGGTAACTGAAGCTTTCTTT.